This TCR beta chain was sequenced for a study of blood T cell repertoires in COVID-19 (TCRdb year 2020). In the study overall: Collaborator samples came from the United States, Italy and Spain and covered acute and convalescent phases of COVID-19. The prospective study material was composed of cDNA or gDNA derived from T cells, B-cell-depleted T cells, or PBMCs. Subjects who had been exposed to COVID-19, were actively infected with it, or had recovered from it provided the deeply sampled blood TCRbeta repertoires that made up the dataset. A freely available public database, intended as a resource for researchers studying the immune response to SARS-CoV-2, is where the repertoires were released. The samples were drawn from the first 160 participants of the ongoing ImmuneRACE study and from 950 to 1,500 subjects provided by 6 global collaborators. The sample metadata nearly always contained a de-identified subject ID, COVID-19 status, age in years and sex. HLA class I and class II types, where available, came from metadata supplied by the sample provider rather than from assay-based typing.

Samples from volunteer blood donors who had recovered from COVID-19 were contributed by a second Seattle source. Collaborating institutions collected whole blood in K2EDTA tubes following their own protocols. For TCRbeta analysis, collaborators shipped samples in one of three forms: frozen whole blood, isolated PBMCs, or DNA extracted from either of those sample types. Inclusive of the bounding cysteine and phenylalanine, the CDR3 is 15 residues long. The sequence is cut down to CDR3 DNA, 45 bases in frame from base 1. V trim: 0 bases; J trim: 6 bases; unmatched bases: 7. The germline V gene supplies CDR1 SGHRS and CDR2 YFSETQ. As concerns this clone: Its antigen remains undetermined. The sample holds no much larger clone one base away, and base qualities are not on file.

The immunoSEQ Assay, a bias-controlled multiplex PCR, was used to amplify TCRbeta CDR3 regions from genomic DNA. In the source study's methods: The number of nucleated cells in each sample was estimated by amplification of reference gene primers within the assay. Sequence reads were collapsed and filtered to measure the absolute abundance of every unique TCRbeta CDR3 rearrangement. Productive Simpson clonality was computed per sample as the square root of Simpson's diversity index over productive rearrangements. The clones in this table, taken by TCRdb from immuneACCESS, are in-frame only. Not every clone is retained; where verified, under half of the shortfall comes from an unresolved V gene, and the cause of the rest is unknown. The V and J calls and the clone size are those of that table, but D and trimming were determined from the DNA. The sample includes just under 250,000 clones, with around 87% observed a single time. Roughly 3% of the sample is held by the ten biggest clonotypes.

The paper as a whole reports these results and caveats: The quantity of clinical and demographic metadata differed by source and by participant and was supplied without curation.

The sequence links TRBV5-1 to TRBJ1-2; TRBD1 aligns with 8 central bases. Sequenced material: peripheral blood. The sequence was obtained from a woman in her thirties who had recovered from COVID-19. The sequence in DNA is TGCGCCAGCAGCTTGGCCCCAGGGGGCGGGAATGGCTACACCTTC. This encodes CASSLAPGGGNGYTF.